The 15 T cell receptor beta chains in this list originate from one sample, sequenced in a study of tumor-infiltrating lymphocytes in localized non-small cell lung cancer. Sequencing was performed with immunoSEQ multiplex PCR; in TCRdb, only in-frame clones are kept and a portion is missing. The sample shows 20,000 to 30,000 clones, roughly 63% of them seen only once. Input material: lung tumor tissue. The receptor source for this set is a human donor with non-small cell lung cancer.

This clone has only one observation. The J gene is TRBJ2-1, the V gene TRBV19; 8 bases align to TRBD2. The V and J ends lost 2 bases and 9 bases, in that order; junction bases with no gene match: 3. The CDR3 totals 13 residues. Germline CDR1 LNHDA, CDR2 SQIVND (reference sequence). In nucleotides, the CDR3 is TGTGCCAGTAGTATACTAGCGGGTGGTGAGCAGTTCTTC. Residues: CASSILAGGEQFF.

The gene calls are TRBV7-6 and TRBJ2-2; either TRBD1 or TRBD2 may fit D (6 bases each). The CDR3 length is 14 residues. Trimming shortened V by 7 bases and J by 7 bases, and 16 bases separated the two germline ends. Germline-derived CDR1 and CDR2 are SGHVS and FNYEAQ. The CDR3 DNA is TGTGCCAGCAAACCCGTCGGGGGCAGCGGGGAGCTGTTTTTT. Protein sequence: CASKPVGGSGELFF. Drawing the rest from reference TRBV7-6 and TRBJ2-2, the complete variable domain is GAGVSQSPRYKVTKRGQDVALRCDPISGHVSLYWYRQALGQGPEFLTYFNYEAQQDKSGLPNDRFSAERPEGSISTLTIQRTEQRDSAMYRCASKPVGGSGELFFGEGSRLTVL.

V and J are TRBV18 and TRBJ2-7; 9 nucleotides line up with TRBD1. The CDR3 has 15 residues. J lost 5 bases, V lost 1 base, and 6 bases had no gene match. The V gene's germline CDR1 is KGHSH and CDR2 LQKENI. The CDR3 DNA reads TGTGCCAGCTCACCACTCCGGGACAGGGTGGACGAGCAGTACTTC. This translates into CASSPLRDRVDEQYF.

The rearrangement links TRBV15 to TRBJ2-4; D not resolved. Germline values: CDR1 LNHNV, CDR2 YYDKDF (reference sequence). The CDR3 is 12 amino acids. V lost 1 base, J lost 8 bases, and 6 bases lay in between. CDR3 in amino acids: CATSRGYDIQYF. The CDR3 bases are TGTGCCACCAGCAGAGGCTACGACATTCAGTACTTC.

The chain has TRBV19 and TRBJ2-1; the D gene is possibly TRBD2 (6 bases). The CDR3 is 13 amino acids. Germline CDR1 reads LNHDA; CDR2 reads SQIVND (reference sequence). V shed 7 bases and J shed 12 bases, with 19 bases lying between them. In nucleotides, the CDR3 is TGTGCCAGTAAACGTAGCGGAGAATTGGGGCAGTTCTTC. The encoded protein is CASKRSGELGQFF. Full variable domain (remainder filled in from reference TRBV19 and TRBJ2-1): DGGITQSPKYLFRKEGQNVTLSCEQNLNHDAMYWYRQDPGQGLRLIYYSQIVNDFQKGDIAEGYSVSREKKESFPLTVTSAQKNPTAFYLCASKRSGELGQFFGPGTRLTVL.

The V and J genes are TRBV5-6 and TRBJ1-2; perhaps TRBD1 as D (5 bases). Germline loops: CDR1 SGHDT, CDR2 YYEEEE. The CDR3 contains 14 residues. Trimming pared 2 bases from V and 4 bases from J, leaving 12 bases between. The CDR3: CASSFGQGLYGYTF. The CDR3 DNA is TGTGCCAGCAGCTTTGGTCAGGGCCTCTATGGCTACACCTTC.

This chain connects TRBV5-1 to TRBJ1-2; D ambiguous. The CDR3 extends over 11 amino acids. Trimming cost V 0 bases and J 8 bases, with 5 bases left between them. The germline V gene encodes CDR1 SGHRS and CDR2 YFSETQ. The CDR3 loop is CASSLDRGYTF. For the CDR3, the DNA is TGCGCCAGCAGCTTGGACCGGGGCTACACCTTC. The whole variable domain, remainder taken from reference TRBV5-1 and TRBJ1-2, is KAGVTQTPRYLIKTRGQQVTLSCSPISGHRSVSWYQQTPGQGLQFLFEYFSETQRNKGNFPGRFSGRQFSNSRSEMNVSTLELGDSALYLCASSLDRGYTFGSGTRLTVV.

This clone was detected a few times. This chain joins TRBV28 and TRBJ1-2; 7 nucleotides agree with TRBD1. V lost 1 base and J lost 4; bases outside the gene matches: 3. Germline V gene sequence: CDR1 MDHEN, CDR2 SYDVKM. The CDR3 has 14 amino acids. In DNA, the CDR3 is TGTGCCAGCAGTTTATCGGGACAGATCTATGGCTACACCTTC. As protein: CASSLSGQIYGYTF.

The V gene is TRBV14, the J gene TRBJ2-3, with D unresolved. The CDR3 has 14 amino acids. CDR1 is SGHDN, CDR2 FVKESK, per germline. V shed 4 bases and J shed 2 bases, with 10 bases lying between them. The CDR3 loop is CASSLGRHTDTQYF. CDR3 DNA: TGTGCCAGCAGCCTAGGCAGACACACAGATACGCAGTATTTT.

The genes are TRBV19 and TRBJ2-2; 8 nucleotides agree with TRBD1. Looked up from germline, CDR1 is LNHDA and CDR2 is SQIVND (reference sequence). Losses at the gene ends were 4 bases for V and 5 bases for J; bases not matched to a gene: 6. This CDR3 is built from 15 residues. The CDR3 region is CASSNGQGRTGELFF. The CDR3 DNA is TGTGCCAGTAGTAATGGACAGGGAAGGACCGGGGAGCTGTTTTTT.

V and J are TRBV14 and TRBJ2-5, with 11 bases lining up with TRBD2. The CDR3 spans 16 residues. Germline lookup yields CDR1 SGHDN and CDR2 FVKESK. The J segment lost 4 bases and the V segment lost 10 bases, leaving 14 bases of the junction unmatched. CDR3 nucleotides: TGTGCCAACCCCTTGGTCATAGCGGGAGGGCGAGAGACCCAGTACTTC. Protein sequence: CANPLVIAGGRETQYF.

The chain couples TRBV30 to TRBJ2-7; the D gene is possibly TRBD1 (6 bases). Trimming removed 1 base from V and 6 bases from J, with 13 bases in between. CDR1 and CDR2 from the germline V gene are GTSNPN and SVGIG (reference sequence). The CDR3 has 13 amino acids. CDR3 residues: CAWSDYRASEQYF. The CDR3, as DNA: TGTGCCTGGAGTGATTACAGGGCCTCCGAGCAGTACTTC. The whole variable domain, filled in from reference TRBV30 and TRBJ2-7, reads SQTIHQWPATLVQPVGSPLSLECTVEGTSNPNLYWYRQAAGRGLQLLFYSVGIGQISSEVPQNLSASRPQDRQFILSSKKLLLSDSGFYLCAWSDYRASEQYFGPGTRLTVT.

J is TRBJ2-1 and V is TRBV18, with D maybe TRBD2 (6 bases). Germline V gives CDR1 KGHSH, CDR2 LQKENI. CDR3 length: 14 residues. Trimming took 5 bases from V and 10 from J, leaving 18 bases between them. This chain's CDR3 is CASSDLGRSREQFF. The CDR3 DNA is TGTGCCAGCTCAGACCTGGGGAGGAGCCGAGAGCAGTTCTTC.

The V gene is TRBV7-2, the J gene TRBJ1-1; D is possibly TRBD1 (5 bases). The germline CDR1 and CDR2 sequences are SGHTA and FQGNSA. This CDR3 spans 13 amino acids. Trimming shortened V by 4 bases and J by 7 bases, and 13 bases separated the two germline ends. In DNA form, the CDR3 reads TGTGCCAGCAGCTCCCGTAGGGGCTTTGAAGCTTTCTTT. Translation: CASSSRRGFEAFF. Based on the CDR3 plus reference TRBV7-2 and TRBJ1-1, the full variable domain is GAGVSQSPSNKVTEKGKDVELRCDPISGHTALYWYRQSLGQGLEFLIYFQGNSAPDKSGLPSDRFSAERTGGSVSTLTIQRTQQEDSAVYLCASSSRRGFEAFFGQGTRLTVV.

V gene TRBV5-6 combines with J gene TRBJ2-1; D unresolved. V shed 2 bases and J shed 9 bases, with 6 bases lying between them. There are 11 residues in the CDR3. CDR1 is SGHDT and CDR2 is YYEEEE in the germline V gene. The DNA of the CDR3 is TGTGCCAGCAGCTTCCGGAGTGAGCAGTTCTTC. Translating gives CASSFRSEQFF.